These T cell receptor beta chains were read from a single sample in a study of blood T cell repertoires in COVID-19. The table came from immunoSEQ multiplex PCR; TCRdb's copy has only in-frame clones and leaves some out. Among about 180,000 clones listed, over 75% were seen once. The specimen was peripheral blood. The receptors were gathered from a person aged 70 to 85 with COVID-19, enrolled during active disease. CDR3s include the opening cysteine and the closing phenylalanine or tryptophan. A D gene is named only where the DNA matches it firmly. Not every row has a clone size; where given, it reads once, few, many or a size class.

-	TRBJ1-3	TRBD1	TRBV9	CASSVEPGGDSGNTIYF	TGTGCCAGCAGCGTAGAACCAGGGGGCGACTCTGGAAACACCATATATTTT
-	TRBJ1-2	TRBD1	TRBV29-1	CSVEDFGTGDQGYTF	TGCAGCGTTGAAGATTTTGGGACAGGGGATCAAGGCTACACCTTC
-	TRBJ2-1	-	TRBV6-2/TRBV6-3	CASSSLSSYNEQFF	TGTGCCAGCAGTTCCCTGAGCTCCTACAATGAGCAGTTCTTC
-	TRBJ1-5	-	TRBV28	CASSLGQLHQPQHF	TGTGCCAGCAGCCTAGGACAGTTACATCAGCCCCAGCATTTT
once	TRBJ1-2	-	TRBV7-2	CASSLVAGSNYGYTF	TGTGCCAGCAGCTTAGTAGCAGGGTCTAACTATGGCTACACCTTC
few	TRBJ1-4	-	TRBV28	CASREQGRDEKLFF	TGTGCCAGCAGGGAGCAGGGTAGGGATGAAAAACTGTTTTTT
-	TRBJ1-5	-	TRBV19	CASEDRSNQPQHF	TGTGCCAGTGAAGACAGAAGCAATCAGCCCCAGCATTTT
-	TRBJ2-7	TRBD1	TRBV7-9	CASSPTGMSSYEQYF	TGTGCCAGCAGCCCGACAGGGATGAGCTCCTACGAGCAGTACTTC
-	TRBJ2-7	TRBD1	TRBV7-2	CASSFQGASDEQYF	TGTGCCAGCAGCTTCCAGGGGGCTTCAGACGAGCAGTACTTC
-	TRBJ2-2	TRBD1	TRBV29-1	CSVPGQGASGELFF	TGCAGCGTCCCGGGACAGGGGGCCAGCGGGGAGCTGTTTTTT
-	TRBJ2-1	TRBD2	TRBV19	CASSTGLAGINEQFF	TGTGCCAGTAGTACGGGACTAGCGGGGATAAATGAGCAGTTCTTC
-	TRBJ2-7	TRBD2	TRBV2	CASSEWKGTSGSYEQYF	TGTGCCAGCAGTGAGTGGAAGGGGACTAGCGGCTCCTACGAGCAGTACTTC
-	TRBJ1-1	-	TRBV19	CASTGRGNTEAFF	TGTGCCAGTACCGGGCGGGGAAACACTGAAGCTTTCTTT
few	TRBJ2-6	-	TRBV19	CASRMDRPLRSGANVLTF	TGTGCCAGTAGGATGGACAGACCCCTCCGCTCTGGGGCCAACGTCCTGACTTTC
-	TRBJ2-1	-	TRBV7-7	CASSSRTGANEQFF	TGTGCCAGCAGCTCCCGGACGGGAGCCAATGAGCAGTTCTTC
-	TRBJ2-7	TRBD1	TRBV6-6	CASSYGQDSYEQYF	TGTGCCAGCAGCTACGGACAGGACTCCTACGAGCAGTACTTC
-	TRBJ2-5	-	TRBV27	CASSLSQQFGGSIWETQYF	TGTGCCAGCAGTTTATCGCAGCAATTTGGGGGGTCAATATGGGAGACCCAGTACTTC
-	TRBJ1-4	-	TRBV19	CASSPRENPNEKLFF	TGTGCCAGTAGCCCAAGGGAGAACCCTAATGAAAAACTGTTTTTT
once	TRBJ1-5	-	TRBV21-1	CASSKGRSKTGQPQHF	TGTGCCAGCAGCAAAGGACGGTCCAAAACGGGGCAGCCCCAGCATTTT
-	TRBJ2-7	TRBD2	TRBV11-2	CASRKTGTSSPYEQYF	TGTGCCAGCAGAAAAACCGGGACTAGTTCTCCCTACGAGCAGTACTTC
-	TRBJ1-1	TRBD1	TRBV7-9	CASSLGDREFTEAFF	TGTGCCAGCAGCTTGGGGGACAGGGAATTTACTGAAGCTTTCTTT
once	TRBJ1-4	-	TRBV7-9	CASSDRQINEKLFF	TGTGCCAGCAGCGACAGACAGATAAATGAAAAACTGTTTTTT
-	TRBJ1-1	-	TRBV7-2	CASSLLPGTEAFF	TGTGCCAGCAGCCTCCTACCGGGCACTGAAGCTTTCTTT
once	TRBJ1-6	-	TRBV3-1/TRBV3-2	CASSQVAWPCNNSPLHF	TGTGCCAGCAGCCAAGTAGCGTGGCCATGTAACAATTCACCCCTCCACTTT